One sample yielded the 12 T cell receptor beta chains listed below, sequenced in a study of PD-1 blockade in classical Hodgkin lymphoma. Clones were read by immunoSEQ multiplex PCR, and TCRdb kept only the in-frame ones, dropping some. In the table there are some 100,000 clones, 92% of which are singletons. Patients all relapsed after autologous stem cell transplantation, and there was variation in brentuximab vedotin exposure. The sample here was peripheral blood mononuclear cells (PBMCs), taken at baseline. These TCRs come from a human donor with classical Hodgkin lymphoma.

The rearrangement uses TRBV10-2 and TRBJ2-7, with 7 nucleotides matching TRBD1. Trimming took 3 bases from V and 4 from J; bases not matched to a gene: 9. CDR3 length equals 15 residues. The germline CDR1 and CDR2 sequences are WSHSY and SAAADI. The CDR3 spells CASSDLQGRSYEQYF. CDR3 nucleotides: TGCGCCAGCAGTGACTTACAGGGGCGCAGTTACGAGCAGTACTTC.

This clone was detected only once. CDR3 residues: CASSLGLATYNEQFF. The CDR3 DNA sequence: TGTGCCAGCAGCTTAGGACTAGCCACCTACAATGAGCAGTTCTTC. This chain uses TRBV7-9 with TRBJ2-1; 7 nucleotides agree with TRBD2. CDR3 length: 15 amino acids. The junction had 2 bases not matched to a gene; V was cut back by 1 base and J by 2 bases. Germline CDR1 reads SEHNR; CDR2 reads FQNEAQ (reference sequence). Full variable domain (outside the CDR3, taken from reference TRBV7-9 and TRBJ2-1): DTGVSQNPRHKITKRGQNVTFRCDPISEHNRLYWYRQTLGQGPEFLTYFQNEAQLEKSRLLSDRFSAERPKGSFSTLEIQRTEQGDSAMYLCASSLGLATYNEQFFGPGTRLTVL.

The chain recombines TRBV7-9 with TRBJ2-7; a weak D match, TRBD1 (5 bases). CDR1 is SEHNR and CDR2 is FQNEAQ in the germline V gene (reference sequence). CDR3 length: 15 residues. The V and J ends lost 1 base and 0 bases respectively, with 10 bases between them. The DNA for the CDR3 is TGTGCCAGCAGCTTAGTACAGGCATACTCCTACGAGCAGTACTTC. This encodes CASSLVQAYSYEQYF.

The genes are TRBV28 and TRBJ1-1; D unclear. CDR1 MDHEN and CDR2 SYDVKM come from the germline V gene. There are 14 residues in the CDR3. With 7 bases removed from V and 1 base from J, the gap between germline ends came to 13 bases. Written as DNA, the CDR3 is TGTGCCAGCAATGCCCCAGGAGGGAACACTGAAGCTTTCTTT. Translating gives CASNAPGGNTEAFF.

The chain carries TRBV19 and TRBJ2-7, with 7 bases matching TRBD1. CDR3 length equals 14 residues. After removal of 6 bases from V and 2 bases from J, the junction contained 7 bases not matched to a gene. Germline V gene lookup returns CDR1 LNHDA and CDR2 SQIVND (reference sequence). CDR3 nucleotides: TGTGCCAGTAGCTCCCCCGGGACAGCCTACGAGCAGTACTTC. The encoded protein is CASSSPGTAYEQYF.

V usage is TRBV6-1 and J usage is TRBJ2-5; TRBD2 is a possible D gene (5 bases). This CDR3 comprises 14 residues. CDR1 and CDR2 from the germline V gene are MNHNS and SASEGT. The V and J ends lost 6 bases and 6 bases respectively, with 17 bases between them. As DNA, the CDR3 is TGTGCCAGCAGGGAATTGGGGTTCGGGAAGACCCAGTACTTC. The encoded protein is CASRELGFGKTQYF.

The J gene is TRBJ2-4, the V gene TRBV5-1, with D perhaps matching TRBD2 (5 bases). The ends were cut back, 0 bases at V and 0 bases at J, with 13 bases in the middle. CDR1 is SGHRS, CDR2 YFSETQ, per germline. This CDR3 is 17 amino acids long. The CDR3 protein is CASSLAASKPAKNIQYF. In DNA, the CDR3 is TGCGCCAGCAGCTTGGCCGCTAGCAAACCAGCCAAAAACATTCAGTACTTC.

This clone was picked up one time. V gene TRBV30 combines with J gene TRBJ1-2; 8 nucleotides align to TRBD1. Germline lookup yields CDR1 GTSNPN and CDR2 SVGIG (reference sequence). The CDR3 totals 16 residues. After removal of 7 bases from V and 4 bases from J, the junction contained 17 bases not matched to a gene. CDR3 sequence reads: CALYRDRIYAGYGYTF. The CDR3 DNA reads TGTGCCTTGTACCGGGACAGGATTTATGCGGGCTATGGCTACACCTTC.

CDR3 nucleotide sequence: TGTGCCAGCAGTCCACATCGAGGTTGGGGAAAGGGCCCTAAAGGCAAAAACATTCAGTACTTC. Protein product: CASSPHRGWGKGPKGKNIQYF. The V call is TRBV28, the J call TRBJ2-4; D gene uncertain. V was clipped by 5 bases and J by 3 bases, with 32 bases between them. Germline V CDR1 and CDR2: MDHEN, SYDVKM. The CDR3 has 21 amino acids.

V gene TRBV13 combines with J gene TRBJ2-7; 7 bases agree with TRBD1. V gave up 3 bases and J gave up 2 bases; unmatched junction bases: 7. Germline lookup yields CDR1 PRHDT and CDR2 FYEKMQ (reference sequence). The CDR3 loop spans 15 amino acids. The chain's CDR3 is CASSLRGGPTYEQYF. DNA of the CDR3: TGTGCCAGCAGCTTGCGAGGGGGCCCTACCTACGAGCAGTACTTC.

The V gene is TRBV19, the J gene TRBJ2-7; the D gene is possibly TRBD1 (6 bases). The CDR3 length is 13 residues. Germline V gene sequence: CDR1 LNHDA, CDR2 SQIVND (reference sequence). The V end was cut by 6 bases, the J end by 3 bases, with 12 bases between. CDR3 in DNA: TGTGCCAGTAGAGGGGGACCCTACTACGAGCAGTACTTC. It is translated as CASRGGPYYEQYF.

This chain links TRBV28 with TRBJ2-3; perhaps TRBD1 as D (6 bases). The germline V gene encodes CDR1 MDHEN and CDR2 SYDVKM. The V end was cut by 2 bases, the J end by 1 base, with 13 bases between. This CDR3 spans 16 amino acids. Here the CDR3 reads CASSLPRGYGTDTQYF. The CDR3 coding sequence is TGTGCCAGCAGTTTACCCAGGGGCTACGGCACAGATACGCAGTATTTT.